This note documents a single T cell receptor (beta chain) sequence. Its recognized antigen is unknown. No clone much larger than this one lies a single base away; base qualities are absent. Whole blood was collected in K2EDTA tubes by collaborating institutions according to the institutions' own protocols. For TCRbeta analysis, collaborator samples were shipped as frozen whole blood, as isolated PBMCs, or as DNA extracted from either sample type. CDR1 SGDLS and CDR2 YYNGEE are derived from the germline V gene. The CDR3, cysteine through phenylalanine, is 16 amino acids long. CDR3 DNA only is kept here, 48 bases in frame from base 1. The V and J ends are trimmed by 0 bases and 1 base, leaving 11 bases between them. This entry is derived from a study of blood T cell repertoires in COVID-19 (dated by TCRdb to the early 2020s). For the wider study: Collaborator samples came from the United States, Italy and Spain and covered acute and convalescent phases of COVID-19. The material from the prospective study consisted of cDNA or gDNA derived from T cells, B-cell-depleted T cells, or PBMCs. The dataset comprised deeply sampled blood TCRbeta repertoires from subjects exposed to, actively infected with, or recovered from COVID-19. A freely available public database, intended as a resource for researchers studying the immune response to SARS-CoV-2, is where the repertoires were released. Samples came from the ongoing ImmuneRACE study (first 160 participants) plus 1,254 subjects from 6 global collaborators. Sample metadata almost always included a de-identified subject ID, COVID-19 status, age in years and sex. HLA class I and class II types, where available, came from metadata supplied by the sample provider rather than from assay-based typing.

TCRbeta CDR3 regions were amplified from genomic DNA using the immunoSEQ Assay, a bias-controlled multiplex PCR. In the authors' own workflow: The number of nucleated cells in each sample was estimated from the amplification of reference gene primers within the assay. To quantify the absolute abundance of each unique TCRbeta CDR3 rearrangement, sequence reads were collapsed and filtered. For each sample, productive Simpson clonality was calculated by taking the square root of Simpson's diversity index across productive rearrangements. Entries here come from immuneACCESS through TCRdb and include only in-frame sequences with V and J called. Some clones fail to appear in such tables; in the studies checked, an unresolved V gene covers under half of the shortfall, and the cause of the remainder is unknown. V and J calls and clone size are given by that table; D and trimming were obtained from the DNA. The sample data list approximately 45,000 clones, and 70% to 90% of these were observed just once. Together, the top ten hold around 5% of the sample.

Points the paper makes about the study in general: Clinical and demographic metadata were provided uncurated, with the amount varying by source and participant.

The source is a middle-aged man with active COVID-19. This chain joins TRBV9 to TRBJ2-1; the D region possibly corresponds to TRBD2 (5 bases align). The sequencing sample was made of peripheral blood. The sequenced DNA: TGTGCCAGCAGCGTAGCTGAGCGGTCGTCCTACAATGAGCAGTTCTTC. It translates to CASSVAERSSYNEQFF.